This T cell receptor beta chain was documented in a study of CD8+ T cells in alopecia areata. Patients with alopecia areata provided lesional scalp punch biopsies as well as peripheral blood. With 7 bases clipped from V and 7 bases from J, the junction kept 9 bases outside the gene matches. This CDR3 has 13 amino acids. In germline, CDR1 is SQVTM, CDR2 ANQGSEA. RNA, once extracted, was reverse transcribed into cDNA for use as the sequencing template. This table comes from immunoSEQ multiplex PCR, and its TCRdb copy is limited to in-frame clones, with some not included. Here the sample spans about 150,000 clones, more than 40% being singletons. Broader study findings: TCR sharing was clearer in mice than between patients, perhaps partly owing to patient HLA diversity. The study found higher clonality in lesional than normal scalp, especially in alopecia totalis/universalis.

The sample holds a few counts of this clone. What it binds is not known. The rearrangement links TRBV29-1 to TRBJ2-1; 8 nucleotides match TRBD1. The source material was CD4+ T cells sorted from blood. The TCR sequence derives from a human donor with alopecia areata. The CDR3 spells CSALGQGRNEQFF. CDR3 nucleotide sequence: TGCAGCGCCCTAGGACAGGGCCGGAATGAGCAGTTCTTC.